The 26 T cell receptor beta chains given below trace back to one sample, sequenced in a study of T cell changes during pregnancy in multiple sclerosis. TCRdb keeps only in-frame clones here, not all; method: immunoSEQ multiplex PCR. The repertoire has approximately 50,000 clones, around 92% of them found once; the top ten carry 0.67%. Sequenced here: CD4+ T cells from peripheral blood mononuclear cells, sampled in the third trimester of pregnancy. Receptors originate from a female donor with multiple sclerosis, enrolled in a pregnancy study.

This chain connects TRBV29-1 to TRBJ2-1; the D gene is possibly TRBD2 (6 bases). Germline-derived CDR1 and CDR2 are SQVTM and ANQGSEA. The V gene lost 6 bases and the J gene lost 3 bases, with 18 bases spanning the gap. CDR3 length: 15 amino acids. The DNA for the CDR3 is TGCAGCGTGACTAGTCGTGGTGCCATCTACAATGAGCAGTTCTTC. Its translation is CSVTSRGAIYNEQFF.

The J gene is TRBJ2-7, the V gene TRBV5-6; D not resolved. Germline values: CDR1 SGHDT, CDR2 YYEEEE. V was trimmed by 2 bases and J by 3 bases, leaving 6 bases between them. The CDR3 loop spans 12 amino acids. The CDR3 protein is CASSFTNYEQYF. The CDR3 DNA is TGTGCCAGCAGCTTCACTAACTACGAGCAGTACTTC.

In DNA form, the CDR3 reads TGTGCCAGCAGCGTAGCCCCCAATAGCGGGAGGGTCACAGATACGCAGTATTTT. Protein product: CASSVAPNSGRVTDTQYF. The rearrangement joins TRBV9 to TRBJ2-3; 11 nucleotides line up with TRBD2. After removal of 0 bases from V and 2 bases from J, the junction contained 8 bases not matched to a gene. Germline-derived CDR1 and CDR2 are SGDLS and YYNGEE. The CDR3 loop spans 18 amino acids. The full variable domain, rest sourced from reference TRBV9 and TRBJ2-3, is DSGVTQTPKHLITATGQRVTLRCSPRSGDLSVYWYQQSLDQGLQFLIQYYNGEERAKGNILERFSAQQFPDLHSELNLSSLELGDSALYFCASSVAPNSGRVTDTQYFGPGTRLTVL.

The J gene is TRBJ2-5, the V gene TRBV25-1; no definite D call. CDR3 length equals 11 residues. Deletions cut 4 bases from V and 5 bases from J, with 5 bases between. Germline CDR1 is MGHDK and CDR2 is SYGVNS. The CDR3 sequence: CASSALETQYF. The DNA for the CDR3 is TGTGCCAGCAGTGCTTTGGAGACCCAGTACTTC.

This sequence joins TRBV4-1 and TRBJ2-5; 10 nucleotides match TRBD2. Germline lookup yields CDR1 MGHRA and CDR2 YSYEKL. The CDR3 is 17 residues long. V lost 0 bases to trimming and J lost 6 bases; unmatched junction nucleotides: 10. CDR3 nucleotides: TGCGCCAGCAGCCAAGACGGGCTAGCGGGAGTCTGGAAGACCCAGTACTTC. It is translated as CASSQDGLAGVWKTQYF.

This chain joins TRBV7-9 and TRBJ1-2; 10 bases agree with TRBD1. The V segment lost 11 bases and the J segment 6 bases; nucleotides outside the gene matches: 6. There are 12 residues in the CDR3. The germline V gene encodes CDR1 SEHNR and CDR2 FQNEAQ (reference sequence). The CDR3 here is CAGTDRGNGYTF. Written as DNA, the CDR3 is TGTGCCGGAACGGACAGGGGGAATGGCTACACCTTC.

The gene calls are TRBV27 and TRBJ2-1; 9 bases fit TRBD1. This CDR3 has 16 residues. Germline assignment: CDR1 MNHEY and CDR2 SMNVEV (reference sequence). The J segment lost 9 bases and the V segment lost 6 bases, leaving 15 bases of the junction unmatched. The CDR3 DNA reads TGTGCCAGCAGCAACAAGCCGGGACAGGGTTACGGTGAGCAGTTCTTC. It is translated as CASSNKPGQGYGEQFF.

The rearrangement joins TRBV15 to TRBJ2-5; 9 bases map to TRBD2. Germline trimming cut 5 bases from V and 2 bases from J; bases unmatched to any gene: 12. Per the germline V gene, CDR1 is LNHNV and CDR2 is YYDKDF (reference sequence). This CDR3 is 17 amino acids long. CDR3 sequence (DNA): TGTGCCACCAGCGGGCCCCTGGGGCGGGAGGGACAAGAGACCCAGTACTTC. Translated: CATSGPLGREGQETQYF.

This chain connects TRBV18 to TRBJ2-4; TRBD2 matches at 11 bases. Germline V gene lookup returns CDR1 KGHSH and CDR2 LQKENI. CDR3 length equals 13 residues. Trimming took 5 bases from V and 16 from J; bases not matched to a gene: 10. DNA of the CDR3: TGTGCCAGCTCATCAACTTCGGGGACTAGCGGTTACTTC. Translated: CASSSTSGTSGYF.

This clone was found a few times. The same CDR3 is also encoded by other DNA sequences in this sample. The chain is built from TRBV11-2 and TRBJ1-4; D ambiguous. V was cut by 3 bases and J by 0 bases, with 8 bases left in between. This CDR3 has 15 amino acids. Germline CDR1 SGHAT, CDR2 FQNNGV. The CDR3 loop reads CASSLNSATNEKLFF. CDR3 DNA: TGTGCCAGCAGCTTGAACAGTGCAACTAATGAAAAACTGTTTTTT.

This sequence joins TRBV4-3 and TRBJ2-1; 7 bases agree with TRBD1. The CDR3 length is 13 residues. In germline, CDR1 is LGHNA, CDR2 YSLEER. V shed 4 bases and J 4 bases; nucleotides not matched to a gene: 1. CDR3 region: CASSLGQYNEQFF. In DNA form, the CDR3 reads TGCGCCAGCAGCCTGGGACAGTACAATGAGCAGTTCTTC.

This clone was picked up one time. This chain joins TRBV18 and TRBJ1-3; D is unclear. V was pared by 1 base and J by 3 bases, with 13 bases between. The CDR3 consists of 16 residues. Germline V gene lookup returns CDR1 KGHSH and CDR2 LQKENI. CDR3 DNA sequence: TGTGCCAGCTCACCACAGAGCGGAGAAGTTGGAAACACCATATATTTT. Translated, it gives CASSPQSGEVGNTIYF.

V and J are TRBV29-1 and TRBJ2-7; D may be TRBD2 (6 bases). This CDR3 comprises 12 residues. The V end was cut by 4 bases, the J end by 6 bases, with 13 bases between. From germline, CDR1 is SQVTM and CDR2 ANQGSEA. CDR3 in DNA: TGCAGCGTTGGAAGACTAGTCTCCGAGCAGTACTTC. Translated: CSVGRLVSEQYF.

The V call is TRBV7-8, the J call TRBJ2-7; 9 nucleotides line up with TRBD1. The CDR3 loop spans 15 amino acids. V shed 2 bases and J 4 bases; nucleotides not matched to a gene: 6. Germline assignment: CDR1 SGHVS and CDR2 FQNEAQ. This CDR3 is CASSLSRQGGYEQYF. CDR3 nucleotide sequence: TGTGCCAGCAGCTTATCCCGACAGGGGGGGTACGAGCAGTACTTC. Supplemented by reference TRBV7-8 and TRBJ2-7, the full variable domain reads GAGVSQSPRYKVAKRGQDVALRCDPISGHVSLFWYQQALGQGPEFLTYFQNEAQLDKSGLPSDRFFAERPEGSVSTLKIQRTQQEDSAVYLCASSLSRQGGYEQYFGPGTRLTVT.

CDR3 amino acids: CASSTWTGRYTF. CDR3 sequence (DNA): TGTGCCAGCAGTACATGGACAGGGCGCTACACCTTC. The chain couples TRBV27 to TRBJ1-2; 8 nucleotides match TRBD1. The CDR3 sequence is 12 residues long. Trimming took 5 bases from V and 9 from J; bases not matched to a gene: 5. Germline V gene data show CDR1 as MNHEY and CDR2 as SMNVEV (reference sequence).

J is TRBJ2-1 and V is TRBV15; TRBD2 aligns across 10 bases. There are 17 residues in the CDR3. Germline CDR1 reads LNHNV; CDR2 reads YYDKDF (reference sequence). The V gene end was trimmed by 5 bases and the J gene end by 8 bases; junction bases not matched to a gene: 15. For the CDR3, the DNA is TGTGCCACCAGCTTCCGAACACGAGCGGGAGGGACAGATGAGCAGTTCTTC. Protein: CATSFRTRAGGTDEQFF.

The chain combines TRBV2 with TRBJ1-2; 10 bases map to TRBD1. The V and J ends lost 6 bases and 0 bases, in that order; junction bases with no gene match: 4. Per germline, CDR1 SNHLY and CDR2 FYNNEI. CDR3 length: 15 amino acids. CDR3 nucleotide sequence: TGTGCCAGCAGGGGGACAGGGGCGACTAACTATGGCTACACCTTC. It is translated as CASRGTGATNYGYTF. The whole variable domain, remainder taken from reference TRBV2 and TRBJ1-2, is EPEVTQTPSHQVTQMGQEVILRCVPISNHLYFYWYRQILGQKVEFLVSFYNNEISEKSEIFDDQFSVERPDGSNFTLKIRSTKLEDSAMYFCASRGTGATNYGYTFGSGTRLTVV.

Written as DNA, the CDR3 is TGTGCCAGCAGGTCCTCGGGACAGGGGAAGATCTACGAGCAGTACTTC. It specifies CASRSSGQGKIYEQYF. V usage is TRBV28 and J usage is TRBJ2-7; 10 bases are shared with TRBD1. This CDR3 is built from 16 residues. Germline V CDR1 and CDR2: MDHEN, SYDVKM. Trimming at V came to 6 bases and at J to 3 bases, leaving 11 bases not matched to a gene.

V is TRBV28 and J is TRBJ2-5; 8 bases fit TRBD2. The CDR3 has 18 amino acids. CDR1 is MDHEN and CDR2 is SYDVKM in the germline V gene. Trimming at V came to 3 bases and at J to 5 bases, leaving 17 bases not matched to a gene. CDR3 nucleotide sequence: TGTGCCAGCAGTTTGTGGCAGGGCCTAGCGGGTACTGGGGAGACCCAGTACTTC. It specifies CASSLWQGLAGTGETQYF.

This chain links TRBV10-3 with TRBJ2-7, with 7 bases matching TRBD1. Germline CDR1 and CDR2: ENHRY and SYGVKD. V shed 3 bases and J 1 base; nucleotides not matched to a gene: 3. This CDR3 spans 14 amino acids. In DNA form, the CDR3 reads TGTGCCATCAGTGAACCGGGACAGTCCTACGAGCAGTACTTC. This gives the protein CAISEPGQSYEQYF.

This chain links TRBV5-1 with TRBJ2-7; 13 bases are a match to TRBD2. The junction had 7 bases not matched to a gene; V was cut back by 3 bases and J by 4 bases. The CDR3 covers 16 residues. Germline CDR1 and CDR2: SGHRS and YFSETQ. As DNA, the CDR3 is TGCGCCAGCAGCTCTCGACTAGCGGGAGGCGCTTACGAGCAGTACTTC. Encoded protein: CASSSRLAGGAYEQYF.

The chain is built from TRBV18 and TRBJ2-2; a weak D match, TRBD1 (5 bases). The V gene's germline CDR1 is KGHSH and CDR2 LQKENI. This CDR3 has 14 residues. V was shortened by 1 base and J by 5 bases, with 8 bases between the two germline ends. CDR3 DNA: TGTGCCAGCTCACCACAGGGGAATACCGGGGAGCTGTTTTTT. This gives the protein CASSPQGNTGELFF.

CDR3 amino acids: CASSSRGGARDGPRDEKLFF. The CDR3 coding sequence is TGTGCCAGCAGCTCCCGGGGGGGGGCACGGGATGGACCGCGGGATGAAAAACTGTTTTTT. This chain joins TRBV21-1 and TRBJ1-4. TRBV21-1 is assigned pseudogene status. The CDR3 sequence is 20 residues long.

J is TRBJ2-3 and V is TRBV11-3; 8 bases line up with TRBD2. CDR3 length equals 18 residues. Losses at the gene ends were 0 bases for V and 7 bases for J; bases not matched to a gene: 15. Germline CDR1 and CDR2: SGHNT and YENEEA. In DNA form, the CDR3 reads TGTGCCAGCAGCTTAGATGGGGGGCCCGGGACTAGGGCCTATACGCAGTATTTT. Amino acids: CASSLDGGPGTRAYTQYF.

Judged by abundance, this clone is medium-sized. The chain employs TRBV29-1 and TRBJ2-7; D not resolved. CDR1 SQVTM and CDR2 ANQGSEA come from the germline V gene. V was shortened by 4 bases and J by 7 bases, with 17 bases between the two germline ends. The CDR3 totals 13 residues. CDR3 coding DNA: TGCAGCGTTGGGGCTCCCCCAGTGGATGAGCAGTACTTC. Translation: CSVGAPPVDEQYF.

The rearrangement joins TRBV27 to TRBJ2-7; tentative D call: TRBD2 (7 bases). Trimming pared 7 bases from V and 4 bases from J, leaving 20 bases between. The CDR3 is 15 amino acids. Germline-derived CDR1 and CDR2 are MNHEY and SMNVEV (reference sequence). CDR3 sequence (DNA): TGTGCCAGCATGGTTGAAAAGGGGGGGTTTTACGAGCAGTACTTC. It is translated as CASMVEKGGFYEQYF.